This TCR beta chain was identified in a study of blood T cells in healthy people across ages. Overall study findings and caveats: Aged donors had fewer naive CD4+ cells and lower diversity than long-lived donors.

The CDR3 loop spans 15 amino acids. In germline, CDR1 is DFQATT, CDR2 SNEGSKA (reference sequence). The ends were cut back, 2 bases at V and 1 base at J, with 14 bases in the middle. Of note for this clonotype: Its target is not known.

Investigators took about 9.2 milliliters of peripheral blood from every donor. Researchers report isolating at least 6 million PBMCs per sample. A second PCR of about 7 to 12 cycles used a sample-barcoded 5' primer and a J-beta primer mix. TCRdb analysed the 5' RACE reads with MiXCR anew, one entry per CDR3 protein. The sample consists of roughly 1,500,000 distinct CDR3 sequences, almost 35% of them appearing once. The sequencing input was blood. This chain uses TRBV20-1 with TRBJ1-2, with no clear D. The clonotype was recovered from a woman aged 30 to 39 in good health. The CDR3 spells CSARCGWRINYGYTF. CDR3 coding DNA: TGCAGTGCTAGATGTGGGTGGAGGATTAACTATGGCTACACCTTC.